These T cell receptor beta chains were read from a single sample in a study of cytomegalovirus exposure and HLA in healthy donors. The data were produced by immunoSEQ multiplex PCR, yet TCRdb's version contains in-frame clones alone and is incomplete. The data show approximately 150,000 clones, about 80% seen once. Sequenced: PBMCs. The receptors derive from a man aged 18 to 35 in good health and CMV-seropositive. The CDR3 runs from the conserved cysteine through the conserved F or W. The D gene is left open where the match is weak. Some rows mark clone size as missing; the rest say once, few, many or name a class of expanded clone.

CDR3 protein: CSVVGTNYYTF
CDR3 DNA: TGCAGCGTTGTAGGCACCAACTACTACACCTTC
V gene: TRBV29-1
J gene: TRBJ1-2
D gene: .
clone size: .

CDR3 protein: CASSSVWCGPGANVLTF
CDR3 DNA: TGTGCCAGCAGCTCGGTTTGGTGCGGGCCTGGGGCCAACGTCCTGACTTTC
V gene: TRBV12-1
J gene: TRBJ2-6
D gene: .
clone size: few

CDR3 protein: CASRGAWPSNYGYTF
CDR3 DNA: TGTGCCAGTAGGGGCGCATGGCCCTCTAACTATGGCTACACCTTC
V gene: TRBV19
J gene: TRBJ1-2
D gene: .
clone size: .

CDR3 protein: CASSLSRRPSYNSPLHF
CDR3 DNA: TGTGCCAGCAGTTTAAGCAGGCGCCCTTCCTATAATTCACCCCTCCACTTT
V gene: TRBV27
J gene: TRBJ1-6
D gene: .
clone size: .

CDR3 protein: CASSPRRGENEKLFF
CDR3 DNA: TGTGCCAGCTCACCACGTCGGGGGGAGAATGAAAAACTGTTTTTT
V gene: TRBV18
J gene: TRBJ1-4
D gene: .
clone size: once

CDR3 protein: CASSLLGGRETQYF
CDR3 DNA: TGTGCCAGCAGCTTACTGGGGGGGCGGGAGACCCAGTACTTC
V gene: TRBV7-2
J gene: TRBJ2-5
D gene: .
clone size: .

CDR3 protein: CASSSTSGSAGAQYF
CDR3 DNA: TGTGCCAGCAGCTCGACTAGCGGGAGTGCAGGAGCCCAGTACTTC
V gene: TRBV2
J gene: TRBJ2-5
D gene: TRBD2
clone size: once

CDR3 protein: CATSTGLGYEQYF
CDR3 DNA: TGTGCCACCAGCACGGGACTAGGTTACGAGCAGTACTTC
V gene: TRBV15
J gene: TRBJ2-7
D gene: TRBD2
clone size: .

CDR3 protein: CASIGSLNYGYTF
CDR3 DNA: TGTGCCAGCATTGGCTCGTTAAACTATGGCTACACCTTC
V gene: TRBV2
J gene: TRBJ1-2
D gene: .
clone size: few

CDR3 protein: CASSFHSTADSGNTIYF
CDR3 DNA: TGTGCCAGCAGCTTCCACTCAACAGCCGACTCTGGAAACACCATATATTTT
V gene: TRBV5-5
J gene: TRBJ1-3
D gene: .
clone size: .

CDR3 protein: CASSPSGRARYEQYF
CDR3 DNA: TGTGCCAGCAGTCCTAGCGGGAGGGCCCGGTACGAGCAGTACTTC
V gene: TRBV5-4
J gene: TRBJ2-7
D gene: TRBD2
clone size: few

CDR3 protein: CAWSVRGDQPQHF
CDR3 DNA: TGTGCCTGGAGTGTACGAGGTGATCAGCCCCAGCATTTT
V gene: TRBV30
J gene: TRBJ1-5
D gene: .
clone size: once

CDR3 protein: CASSLGGIGPQETQYF
CDR3 DNA: TGTGCCAGCAGCTTAGGCGGGATTGGACCGCAAGAGACCCAGTACTTC
V gene: TRBV7-2
J gene: TRBJ2-5
D gene: .
clone size: .

CDR3 protein: CASSREFGELFF
CDR3 DNA: TGTGCCAGCAGTCGCGAATTCGGGGAGCTGTTTTTT
V gene: TRBV6-5
J gene: TRBJ2-2
D gene: .
clone size: once

CDR3 protein: CASSEGGQEYNEQFF
CDR3 DNA: TGTGCCAGCAGTGAAGGGGGACAGGAATACAATGAGCAGTTCTTC
V gene: TRBV6-1
J gene: TRBJ2-1
D gene: TRBD1
clone size: .

CDR3 protein: CASSPGWGDGPRDYEQYF
CDR3 DNA: TGCGCCAGCAGCCCAGGGTGGGGTGACGGACCCAGGGACTACGAGCAGTACTTC
V gene: TRBV5-1
J gene: TRBJ2-7
D gene: .
clone size: .

CDR3 protein: CASKGKAGASGELFF
CDR3 DNA: TGTGCCAGCAAGGGAAAGGCAGGGGCCTCCGGGGAGCTGTTTTTT
V gene: TRBV28
J gene: TRBJ2-2
D gene: .
clone size: .

CDR3 protein: CASSSTGSYNSPLHF
CDR3 DNA: TGTGCCAGCTCATCGACAGGCTCCTATAATTCACCCCTCCACTTT
V gene: TRBV18
J gene: TRBJ1-6
D gene: .
clone size: .

CDR3 protein: CASSLGVRTGDYEQYF
CDR3 DNA: TGTGCCAGCAGCTTAGGGGTTAGGACAGGGGATTACGAGCAGTACTTC
V gene: TRBV7-9
J gene: TRBJ2-7
D gene: TRBD1
clone size: .

CDR3 protein: CSGGDSDSSQNTEAFF
CDR3 DNA: TGCAGCGGTGGGGATTCGGACAGTTCTCAGAACACTGAAGCTTTCTTT
V gene: TRBV29-1
J gene: TRBJ1-1
D gene: .
clone size: once

CDR3 protein: CASGQGDTGELFF
CDR3 DNA: TGCGCCAGCGGACAGGGGGACACCGGGGAGCTGTTTTTT
V gene: TRBV5-1
J gene: TRBJ2-2
D gene: TRBD1
clone size: .

CDR3 protein: CASSPPGLAVADTQYF
CDR3 DNA: TGTGCCAGCTCACCACCCGGGCTAGCGGTGGCAGATACGCAGTATTTT
V gene: TRBV18
J gene: TRBJ2-3
D gene: TRBD2
clone size: .

CDR3 protein: CASSQEQGTGGYTF
CDR3 DNA: TGCGCCAGCAGCCAAGAACAGGGGACGGGTGGCTACACCTTC
V gene: TRBV4-1
J gene: TRBJ1-2
D gene: TRBD1
clone size: .

CDR3 protein: CSVGHREETQYF
CDR3 DNA: TGCAGCGTGGGACATCGGGAAGAGACCCAGTACTTC
V gene: TRBV29-1
J gene: TRBJ2-5
D gene: .
clone size: .

CDR3 protein: CASSLAGGQETQYF
CDR3 DNA: TGCGCCAGCAGCTTGGCCGGTGGTCAAGAGACCCAGTACTTC
V gene: TRBV5-1
J gene: TRBJ2-5
D gene: .
clone size: .

CDR3 protein: CASTELGRTGGETQYF
CDR3 DNA: TGTGCCAGCACCGAGCTTGGCCGGACAGGGGGCGAGACCCAGTACTTC
V gene: TRBV2
J gene: TRBJ2-5
D gene: TRBD1
clone size: few

CDR3 protein: CASSLGGPGSPLHF
CDR3 DNA: TGTGCCAGCAGTTTAGGGGGCCCGGGCTCACCCCTCCACTTT
V gene: TRBV27
J gene: TRBJ1-6
D gene: .
clone size: .

CDR3 protein: CASSSEGTGANQYF
CDR3 DNA: TGTGCCAGCAGCTCGGAGGGTACAGGGGCGAATCAGTACTTC
V gene: TRBV5-4
J gene: TRBJ2-7
D gene: .
clone size: .

CDR3 protein: CASSQEGGSSYEQYF
CDR3 DNA: TGTGCCAGCAGCCAAGAAGGAGGCAGTTCCTACGAGCAGTACTTC
V gene: TRBV14
J gene: TRBJ2-7
D gene: .
clone size: .

CDR3 protein: CASRGAGTETQYF
CDR3 DNA: TGTGCCAGCAGGGGGGCTGGGACAGAGACCCAGTACTTC
V gene: TRBV5-4
J gene: TRBJ2-5
D gene: .
clone size: .

CDR3 protein: CASTRTGDGNQPQHF
CDR3 DNA: TGTGCCAGCACCAGGACAGGGGATGGAAATCAGCCCCAGCATTTT
V gene: TRBV2
J gene: TRBJ1-5
D gene: TRBD1
clone size: .

CDR3 protein: CASSLRDRGLNGETQYF
CDR3 DNA: TGTGCCAGTAGTCTACGGGACAGGGGGCTAAATGGGGAGACCCAGTACTTC
V gene: TRBV19
J gene: TRBJ2-5
D gene: TRBD1
clone size: .